This TCR beta chain came from a study of CD4 T cells in relation to SARS-CoV-2 and coronaviruses. The CDR3 sequence is 18 residues long. CDR1 and CDR2 from the germline V gene are SGHRS and YFSETQ. V dropped 4 bases and J dropped 7; count of bases not matched to a gene: 12. Comment on this clone: Its antigen is not identified.

This table comes from immunoSEQ multiplex PCR, and its TCRdb copy is limited to in-frame clones, with some not included. The table has some 20,000 clones, 78% seen once. The unexposed donors gave CD4+ T cells in about 2011-2018, prior to COVID-19. Isolation of CD4+ T cells took place after about 10 days in culture. Material for sequencing was CD4+ T cells from PBMCs, cultured in vitro. This clonotype was obtained from a human donor in good health. This chain joins TRBV5-1 and TRBJ2-1; 15 bases are shared with TRBD2. CDR3 in DNA: TGCGCCAGCAGCAAGGGACTAGCGGGAGGCCTGGGGTATAATGAGCAGTTCTTC. It encodes CASSKGLAGGLGYNEQFF. The full variable domain, with the rest looked up from reference TRBV5-1 and TRBJ2-1, is KAGVTQTPRYLIKTRGQQVTLSCSPISGHRSVSWYQQTPGQGLQFLFEYFSETQRNKGNFPGRFSGRQFSNSRSEMNVSTLELGDSALYLCASSKGLAGGLGYNEQFFGPGTRLTVL.